This TCR beta chain emerged from a study of shared clonotypes between healthy human individuals. At deep level, the assay was performed. TCRdb's table, derived via immunoSEQ multiplex PCR, lists solely in-frame clones and lacks some. In the table there are roughly 1,100,000 clones, roughly 80% of which are singletons. On this clone itself: Other DNA sequences of this sample code for an identical CDR3.

This CDR3 spans 15 amino acids. Germline V gene sequence: CDR1 SGHTA, CDR2 FQGNSA. With V trimmed by 5 bases and J by 3 bases, 6 bases remained unmatched. The sample comprised memory CD4+ T cells sorted from blood. Stated subset: CD45RA-negative fraction. The J gene is TRBJ2-1, the V gene TRBV7-2; 8 nucleotides agree with TRBD2. This receptor was obtained from a man aged 18 to 29 in good health. CDR3 bases: TGTGCCAGCAGCCGTACTAGCGGCAGCTACAATGAGCAGTTCTTC. This encodes CASSRTSGSYNEQFF.